One and the same sample provided the 3 T cell receptor beta chains below, sequenced in a study of T cell changes during pregnancy in multiple sclerosis. The data were produced by immunoSEQ multiplex PCR, yet TCRdb's version contains in-frame clones alone and is incomplete. The sample carries under 95,000 clones, 92% recorded once. The material sequenced was peripheral blood, taken in the second trimester of pregnancy. All receptors come from a female donor with multiple sclerosis, enrolled in a pregnancy study.

The chain employs TRBV4-3 and TRBJ2-1; a weak D match, TRBD2 (5 bases). Germline V gene data show CDR1 as LGHNA and CDR2 as YSLEER. With 0 bases removed from V and 13 bases from J, the gap between germline ends came to 16 bases. This CDR3 comprises 14 residues. The CDR3 DNA is TGCGCCAGCAGCCAAGATAACGGGAAGACCACTCAGTTCTTC. Translated: CASSQDNGKTTQFF.

The chain combines TRBV5-5 with TRBJ2-3; unclear D gene. Germline assignment: CDR1 SGHKS and CDR2 YYEKEE (reference sequence). The CDR3 spans 14 residues. V gave up 2 bases and J gave up 0 bases, with 7 bases separating them. The CDR3 DNA sequence: TGTGCCAGCAGCTTTGGTACTAGCACAGATACGCAGTATTTT. The encoded protein is CASSFGTSTDTQYF.

This rearrangement joins TRBV29-1 to TRBJ1-3; possibly TRBD1 for D (6 bases). Germline loops: CDR1 SQVTM, CDR2 ANQGSEA. CDR3 size: 12 residues. Trimming stripped 7 bases from V and 4 bases from J, with 11 bases between. CDR3 amino acids: CSAQGPGNTIYF. In DNA form, the CDR3 reads TGCAGCGCTCAGGGGCCAGGAAACACCATATATTTT.